A selection of T cell receptor beta chains follows, all from one sample in a study of T cells in Graves' hyperthyroidism and ophthalmopathy. In TCRdb, the multiplex PCR reads were re-called with MiXCR into one record per CDR3 protein. The sample has over 700,000 distinct CDR3 sequences; around 38% are singletons. Sequencing used blood. These receptors were obtained from a man between 18 and 35 years old with Graves' hyperthyroidism. The CDR3 runs from the conserved cysteine through the conserved F or W. A D gene is named only where the DNA matches it firmly. Some rows have no size entry. The others give once, few or many, or a class for an expanded clone.

d_call: TRBD1
clone_size: many
v_call: TRBV2
j_call: TRBJ1-1
cdr3_aa: CASSGQGVPEAFF
cdr3_nt: TGTGCCAGCAGTGGGCAGGGGGTACCTGAAGCTTTCTTT

d_call: TRBD2
clone_size: -
v_call: TRBV7-2
j_call: TRBJ2-7
cdr3_aa: CASSFSSGGSTYEQYF
cdr3_nt: TGTGCCAGCAGCTTTTCTAGCGGGGGATCAACCTACGAGCAGTACTTC

d_call: -
clone_size: many
v_call: TRBV29-1
j_call: TRBJ2-5
cdr3_aa: CSGGTASETQYF
cdr3_nt: TGCAGCGGTGGGACCGCGTCAGAGACCCAGTACTTC

d_call: TRBD1
clone_size: many
v_call: TRBV5-8
j_call: TRBJ2-5
cdr3_aa: CASSWDRVETQYF
cdr3_nt: TGTGCCAGCAGCTGGGACAGGGTGGAGACCCAGTACTTC

d_call: TRBD1
clone_size: -
v_call: TRBV3-1
j_call: TRBJ1-5
cdr3_aa: CASSQEGGTGRSNQPQHF
cdr3_nt: TGTGCCAGCAGCCAAGAGGGCGGGACAGGCCGCTCCAATCAGCCCCAGCATTTT

d_call: -
clone_size: -
v_call: TRBV3-1
j_call: TRBJ2-5
cdr3_aa: CASARRASETQYF
cdr3_nt: TGTGCCAGCGCTCGGCGGGCCTCAGAGACCCAGTACTTC

d_call: -
clone_size: -
v_call: TRBV7-9
j_call: TRBJ1-6
cdr3_aa: CAGSNPGGPNSPLHF
cdr3_nt: TGTGCCGGCAGTAACCCCGGGGGCCCAAATTCACCCCTCCACTTT

d_call: TRBD1
clone_size: few
v_call: TRBV12-3/TRBV12-4
j_call: TRBJ1-5
cdr3_aa: CASSPAGTAGWEPQHF
cdr3_nt: TGTGCCAGCAGTCCCGCCGGGACAGCGGGCTGGGAGCCCCAGCATTTT

d_call: -
clone_size: few
v_call: TRBV6-5
j_call: TRBJ1-5
cdr3_aa: CASSSGVYNQPQHF
cdr3_nt: TGTGCCAGCAGTTCCGGGGTCTACAATCAGCCCCAGCATTTT

d_call: -
clone_size: -
v_call: TRBV15
j_call: TRBJ1-5
cdr3_aa: CATSSEGGNQPQHF
cdr3_nt: TGTGCCACCAGCAGCGAAGGGGGGAATCAGCCCCAGCATTTT

d_call: -
clone_size: many
v_call: TRBV9
j_call: TRBJ2-6
cdr3_aa: CASSVSGSGANVLTF
cdr3_nt: TGTGCCAGCAGCGTTTCCGGCTCTGGGGCCAACGTCCTGACTTTC

d_call: -
clone_size: -
v_call: TRBV7-2
j_call: TRBJ2-6
cdr3_aa: CASSQVGNRALSSGANVLTF
cdr3_nt: TGTGCCAGCAGCCAAGTCGGCAACAGGGCCCTGAGCTCTGGGGCCAACGTCCTGACTTTC

d_call: -
clone_size: many
v_call: TRBV19
j_call: TRBJ1-1
cdr3_aa: CASSTAVMVEAFF
cdr3_nt: TGTGCCAGTAGTACGGCAGTTATGGTTGAAGCTTTCTTT